Described below is a single T cell receptor beta chain sequence and its context. This sample was included in a study of blood T cell repertoires in COVID-19. Overall study context: Donors in the United States, Italy and Spain gave samples during acute or convalescent COVID-19.

Original handling: It was from reference gene primer amplification that nucleated cell counts were estimated. Generated by immunoSEQ multiplex PCR, the TCRdb table keeps only in-frame clones and is missing some. The D gene and trimming were derived from the DNA, and the V and J assignments and clone size from that table. The repertoire holds approximately 260,000 clones, roughly 82% seen once, with 4.5% to 6% in the top ten. CDR3 size: 13 residues. This clonotype was sampled from a woman aged 80 or older with active or convalescent COVID-19. Sequencing input: peripheral blood. The chain uses TRBV21-1 and TRBJ1-3. TRBV21-1 is deemed a pseudogene. The CDR3, as DNA: TGTGCCGGAAGGGACTCCTCTGGAAACACCATATATTTT. Its protein product is CAGRDSSGNTIYF.